These 11 T cell receptor beta chains were sequenced from one sample in a study of neurological immune-mediated disorders. TCRdb re-called the 5' RACE reads with MiXCR, one entry per CDR3 protein. Of fewer than 85,000 distinct CDR3 sequences in the sample, 4.5% to 6% were seen once. Sample: PBMCs. The receptors originated from a woman aged 70-85 years with multiple sclerosis.

A remark on this clonotype: A single base separates this from a much larger clone, so it may be a read error. The J gene is TRBJ1-1, the V gene TRBV12-3 or TRBV12-4; D is uncertain. The CDR3 contains 12 residues. Here the CDR3 DNA reads TGTGACAGCAGTTTATATAGAACTGAAGCTTTCTTT. Its translation: CDSSLYRTEAFF.

The chain couples TRBV12-3 or TRBV12-4 to TRBJ2-7, with 12 bases matching TRBD2. This CDR3 region has 16 residues. J was trimmed by 5 bases and V by 9 bases; bases with no gene match: 14. CDR3 bases: TGTGCCAGATTAAAGTTGACTAGCGGGAGAGGAAACGAGCAGTACTTC. Its protein is CARLKLTSGRGNEQYF.

Ten or more counts support this clonotype. The genes are TRBV12-3 or TRBV12-4 and TRBJ2-7; D is possibly TRBD2 (6 bases). Trimming stripped 6 bases from V and 4 bases from J, with 22 bases between. The CDR3 totals 16 residues. This chain's CDR3 is CASRPRGFGGYYEQYF. CDR3 sequence (DNA): TGTGCCAGCAGACCCCGCGGGTTCGGAGGGTATTACGAGCAGTACTTC.

This clonotype has at least ten counts. Here the CDR3 reads CASRYSGDRSIIDEQYF. Here the CDR3 DNA reads TGTGCCAGCAGGTATAGCGGAGACAGATCCATTATCGACGAGCAGTACTTC. The chain couples TRBV6-5 to TRBJ2-7, with TRBD2 as a possible D gene (6 bases). The CDR3 has 17 residues. V lost 6 bases and J 5 bases, leaving 26 bases between the germline ends. CDR1 MNHEY and CDR2 SVGAGI come from the germline V gene.

In its sample, this clonotype was seen many times. The CDR3 region has the DNA TGCAGTGCCTTAGTTGGGTCCTACGAGCAGTACTTC. Amino acid sequence: CSALVGSYEQYF. V usage is TRBV20-1 and J usage is TRBJ2-7; no clear D gene. Between the trimmed V and J ends, which lost 6 bases and 1 base, there was a span of 10 bases. Germline CDR1 reads DFQATT; CDR2 reads SNEGSKA (reference sequence). The CDR3 runs to 12 residues.

The chain is built from TRBV20-1 and TRBJ2-5, with D uncertain. This CDR3 contains 15 residues. CDR1 and CDR2 from the germline V gene are DFQATT and SNEGSKA (reference sequence). The V end was cut by 3 bases, the J end by 1 base, with 15 bases between. Here the CDR3 DNA reads TGCAGTGCTAGCATGCTGGAGAGACTCCAAGAGACCCAGTACTTC. Translated: CSASMLERLQETQYF.

Many counts were recorded for this clonotype. This rearrangement joins TRBV11-3 to TRBJ2-3, with D possibly being TRBD1 (6 bases). V lost 5 bases and J 4 bases, leaving 19 bases between the germline ends. The CDR3 is 16 amino acids. Germline values: CDR1 SGHNT, CDR2 YENEEA. CDR3 DNA sequence: TGTGCCAGCAGCCCCGGTGGGGGCCTTAGAGCAGATACGCAGTATTTT. Its protein product is CASSPGGGLRADTQYF.

Concerning this clonotype itself: It may be a read error: a sequence one base away is much more abundant. This sequence joins TRBV7-9 and TRBJ1-1; D not certain. Trimming left V 5 bases short and J 1 base short, with 8 bases between. This CDR3 spans 13 amino acids. Germline CDR1 is SEHNR and CDR2 is FQNEAQ (reference sequence). DNA for the CDR3: TGTGCCAGCAGCCCCAAAGCGAACACTGAAGCTTTCTTT. It is translated as CASSPKANTEAFF.

This clonotype was observed at least ten times. The CDR3 bases are TGTGCCAGCAGCCCCCGGAGCGGGAGCTCCTACAATGAGCAGTTCTTC. It codes for CASSPRSGSSYNEQFF. The rearrangement uses TRBV7-2 and TRBJ2-1, with 8 bases identical to TRBD2. The CDR3 extends over 16 amino acids. Germline CDR1 is SGHTA and CDR2 is FQGNSA. V lost 5 bases to trimming and J lost 0 bases; unmatched junction nucleotides: 6.

This clonotype was counted ten times or more. This chain's CDR3 is CASSSTGGAYNEQFF. The CDR3 DNA is TGTGCCAGCAGTTCTACGGGAGGTGCCTACAATGAGCAGTTCTTC. This chain joins TRBV6-5 and TRBJ2-1, with TRBD2 matching over 7 bases. This CDR3 region has 15 residues. V was pared by 4 bases and J by 2 bases, with 5 bases of the junction left unmatched. Germline assignment: CDR1 MNHEY and CDR2 SVGAGI.

There are many counts of this clonotype. The J gene is TRBJ2-1, the V gene TRBV20-1; a possible D gene is TRBD2 (6 bases). CDR3 length equals 12 residues. Germline CDR1 reads DFQATT; CDR2 reads SNEGSKA (reference sequence). CDR3 coding DNA: TGCAGCGGAGCGGGCACCTACAATGAGCAGTTCTTC. This translates into CSGAGTYNEQFF.